This paragraph reports one T cell receptor beta chain. CDR3 length: 14 residues. The V and J ends lost 6 bases and 0 bases respectively, with 9 bases between them. Germline lookup yields CDR1 SNHLY and CDR2 FYNNEI. The method was immunoSEQ multiplex PCR; TCRdb's version includes in-frame clones alone and lacks a portion of them. Of about 80,000 clones in the sample, roughly 91% were seen once. The data stem from a study of control samples from healthy donors and cancer patients. The sample consisted of blood. The source of this sequence is a man aged 50 to 60 in good health. The rearrangement uses TRBV2 and TRBJ1-5; TRBD1 is a possible D gene (5 bases). The chain's CDR3 is CASRWGDSNQPQHF. The CDR3, as DNA: TGTGCCAGCAGGTGGGGGGATAGCAATCAGCCCCAGCATTTT.